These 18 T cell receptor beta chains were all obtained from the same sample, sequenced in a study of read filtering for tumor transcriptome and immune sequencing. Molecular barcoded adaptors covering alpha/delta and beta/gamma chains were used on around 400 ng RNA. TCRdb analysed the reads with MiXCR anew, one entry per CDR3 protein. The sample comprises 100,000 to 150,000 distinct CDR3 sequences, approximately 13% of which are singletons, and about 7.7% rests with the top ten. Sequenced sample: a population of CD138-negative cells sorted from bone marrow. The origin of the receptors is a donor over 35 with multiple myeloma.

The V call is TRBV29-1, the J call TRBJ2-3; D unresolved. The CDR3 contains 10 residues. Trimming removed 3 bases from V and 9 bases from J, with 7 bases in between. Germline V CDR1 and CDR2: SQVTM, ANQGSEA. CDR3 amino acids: CSVDKATQYF. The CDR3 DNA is TGCAGCGTTGACAAGGCAACGCAGTATTTT.

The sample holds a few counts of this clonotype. The CDR3 reads CSARDEGRIYEQYF. The CDR3 nucleotides read TGCAGTGCTAGAGATGAGGGGCGGATTTACGAGCAGTACTTC. The genes are TRBV20-1 and TRBJ2-7; either TRBD1 or TRBD2 may supply D (5 bases each). There are 14 residues in the CDR3. Germline CDR1 and CDR2: DFQATT and SNEGSKA (reference sequence). V was cut by 0 bases and J by 4 bases, with 13 bases left in between.

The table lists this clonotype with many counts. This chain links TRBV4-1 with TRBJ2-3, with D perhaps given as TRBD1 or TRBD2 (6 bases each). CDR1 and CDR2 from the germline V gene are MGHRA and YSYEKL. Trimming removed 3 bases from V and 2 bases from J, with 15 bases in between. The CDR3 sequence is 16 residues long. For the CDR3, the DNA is TGCGCCAGCAGCCACCTCGAGGGGGGCTTCACAGATACGCAGTATTTT. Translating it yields CASSHLEGGFTDTQYF.

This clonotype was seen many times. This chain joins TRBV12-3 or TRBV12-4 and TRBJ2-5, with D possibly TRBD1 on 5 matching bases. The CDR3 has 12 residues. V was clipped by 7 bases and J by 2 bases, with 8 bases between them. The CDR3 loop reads CASTAGQETQYF. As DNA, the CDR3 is TGTGCCAGCACGGCAGGGCAAGAGACCCAGTACTTC.

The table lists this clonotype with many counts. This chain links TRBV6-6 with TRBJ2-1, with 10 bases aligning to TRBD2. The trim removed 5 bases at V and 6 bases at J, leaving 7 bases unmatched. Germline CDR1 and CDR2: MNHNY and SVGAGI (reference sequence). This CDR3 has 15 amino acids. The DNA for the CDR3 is TGTGCCAGCAGTCTACAGCGGGAGGGCCGCAATGAGCAGTTCTTC. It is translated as CASSLQREGRNEQFF.

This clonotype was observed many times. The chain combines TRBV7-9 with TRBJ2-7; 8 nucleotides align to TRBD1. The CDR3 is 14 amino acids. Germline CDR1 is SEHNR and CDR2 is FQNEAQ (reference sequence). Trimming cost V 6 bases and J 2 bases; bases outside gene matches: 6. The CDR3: CASSTDRGTYEQYF. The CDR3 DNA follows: TGTGCCAGCAGTACTGACAGGGGAACCTACGAGCAGTACTTC.

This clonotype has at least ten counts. CDR3 in amino acids: CASSSNHRGNYGYTF. The CDR3 nucleotides are TGTGCCAGCAGTAGTAACCACAGGGGGAACTATGGCTACACCTTC. The chain is built from TRBV6-1 and TRBJ1-2; TRBD1 matches 8 bases. V was clipped by 5 bases and J by 2 bases; unmatched bases: 7. Germline assignment: CDR1 MNHNS and CDR2 SASEGT. The CDR3 runs to 15 residues.

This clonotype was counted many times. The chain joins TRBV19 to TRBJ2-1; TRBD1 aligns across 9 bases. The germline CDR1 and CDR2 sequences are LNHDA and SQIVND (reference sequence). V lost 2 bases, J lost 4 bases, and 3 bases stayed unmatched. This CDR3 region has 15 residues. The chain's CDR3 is CASSISGQGYNEQFF. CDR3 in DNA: TGTGCCAGTAGTATATCGGGACAGGGATACAATGAGCAGTTCTTC. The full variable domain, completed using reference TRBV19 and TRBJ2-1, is DGGITQSPKYLFRKEGQNVTLSCEQNLNHDAMYWYRQDPGQGLRLIYYSQIVNDFQKGDIAEGYSVSREKKESFPLTVTSAQKNPTAFYLCASSISGQGYNEQFFGPGTRLTVL.

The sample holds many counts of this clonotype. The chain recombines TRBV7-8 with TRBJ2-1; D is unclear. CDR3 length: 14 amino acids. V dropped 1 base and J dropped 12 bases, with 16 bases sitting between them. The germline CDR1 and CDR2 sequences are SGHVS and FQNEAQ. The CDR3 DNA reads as TGTGCCAGCAGCTTAGAATTTTTGAGCCCGTCGCAGTTCTTC. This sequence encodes CASSLEFLSPSQFF.

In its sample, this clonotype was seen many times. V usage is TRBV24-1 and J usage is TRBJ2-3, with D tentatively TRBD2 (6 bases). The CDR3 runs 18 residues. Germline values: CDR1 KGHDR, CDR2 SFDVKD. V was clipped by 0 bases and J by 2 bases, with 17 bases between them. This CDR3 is CATSDLPSSSGSTDTQYF. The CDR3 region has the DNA TGTGCCACCAGTGATTTGCCGTCCAGTAGCGGCTCCACAGATACGCAGTATTTT.

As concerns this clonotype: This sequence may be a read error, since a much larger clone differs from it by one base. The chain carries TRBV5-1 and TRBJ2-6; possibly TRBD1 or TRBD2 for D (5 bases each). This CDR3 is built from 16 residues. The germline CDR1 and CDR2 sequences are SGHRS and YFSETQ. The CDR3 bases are TGCGTCAGCAGCTTGAGGGGCAGCTCTGGGGCCAACGTCCTGACTTTC. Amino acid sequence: CVSSLRGSSGANVLTF.

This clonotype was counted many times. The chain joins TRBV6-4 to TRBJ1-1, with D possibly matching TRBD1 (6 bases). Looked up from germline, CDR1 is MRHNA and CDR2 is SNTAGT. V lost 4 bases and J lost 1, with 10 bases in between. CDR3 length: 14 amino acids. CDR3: CASSVEQGNTEAFF. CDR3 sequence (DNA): TGTGCCAGCAGTGTCGAACAGGGGAACACTGAAGCTTTCTTT.

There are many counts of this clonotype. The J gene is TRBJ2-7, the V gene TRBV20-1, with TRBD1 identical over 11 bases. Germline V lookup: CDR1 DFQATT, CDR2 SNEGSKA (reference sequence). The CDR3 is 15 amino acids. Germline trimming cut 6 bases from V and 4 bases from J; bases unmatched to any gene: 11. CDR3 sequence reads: CSASIPGQGVYEQYF. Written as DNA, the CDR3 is TGCAGTGCGTCGATTCCGGGACAGGGGGTTTACGAGCAGTACTTC.

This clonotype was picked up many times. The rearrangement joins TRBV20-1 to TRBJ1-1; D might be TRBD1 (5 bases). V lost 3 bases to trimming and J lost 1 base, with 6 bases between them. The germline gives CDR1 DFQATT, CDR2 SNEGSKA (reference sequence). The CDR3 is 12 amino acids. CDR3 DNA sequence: TGCAGTGCTAGCCAGGGGAACACTGAAGCTTTCTTT. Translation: CSASQGNTEAFF.

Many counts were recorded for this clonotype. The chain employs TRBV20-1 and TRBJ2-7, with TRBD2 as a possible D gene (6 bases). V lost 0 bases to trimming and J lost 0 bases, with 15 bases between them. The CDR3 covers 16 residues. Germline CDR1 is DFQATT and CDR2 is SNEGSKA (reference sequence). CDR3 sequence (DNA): TGCAGTGCTAGAGATATGGGGACTGCGAGCTCCTACGAGCAGTACTTC. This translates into CSARDMGTASSYEQYF.

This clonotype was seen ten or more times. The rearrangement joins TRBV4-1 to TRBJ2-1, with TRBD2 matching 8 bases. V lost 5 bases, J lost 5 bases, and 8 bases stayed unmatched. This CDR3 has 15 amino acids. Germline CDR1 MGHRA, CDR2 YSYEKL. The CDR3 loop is CASSILAVIHNEQFF. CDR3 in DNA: TGCGCCAGCAGCATACTAGCGGTTATTCACAATGAGCAGTTCTTC.

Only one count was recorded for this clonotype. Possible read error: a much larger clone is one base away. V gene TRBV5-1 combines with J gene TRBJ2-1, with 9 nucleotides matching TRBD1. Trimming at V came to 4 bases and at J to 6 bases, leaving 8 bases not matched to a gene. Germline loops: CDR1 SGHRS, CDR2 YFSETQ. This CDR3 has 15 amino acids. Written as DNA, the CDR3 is TGCGCCAGCAGCGGGGGACAGGGAGGTCCCAATGAGCAGTTCTTC. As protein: CASSGGQGGPNEQFF.

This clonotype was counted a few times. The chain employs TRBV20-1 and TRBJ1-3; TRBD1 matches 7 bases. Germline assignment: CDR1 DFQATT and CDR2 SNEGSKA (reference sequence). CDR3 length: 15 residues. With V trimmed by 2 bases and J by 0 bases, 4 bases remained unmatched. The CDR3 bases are TGCAGTGCTAGACTGACAGGGCTCTCTGGAAACACCATATATTTT. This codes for CSARLTGLSGNTIYF.